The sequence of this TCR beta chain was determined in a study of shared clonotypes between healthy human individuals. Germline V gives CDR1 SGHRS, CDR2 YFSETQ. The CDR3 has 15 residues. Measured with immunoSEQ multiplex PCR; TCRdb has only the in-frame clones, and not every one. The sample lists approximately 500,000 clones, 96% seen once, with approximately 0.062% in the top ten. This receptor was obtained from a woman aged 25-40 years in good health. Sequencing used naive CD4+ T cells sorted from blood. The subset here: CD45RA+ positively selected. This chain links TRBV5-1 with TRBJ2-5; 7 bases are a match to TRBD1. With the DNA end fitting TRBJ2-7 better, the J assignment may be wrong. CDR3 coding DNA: TGCGCCAGCAGCTTGTTAGCAAGGGGGCCGAACGAGCAGTACTTC. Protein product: CASSLLARGPNEQYF.